Presented here are 13 T cell receptor beta chains from one specimen sequenced in a study of blood T cell repertoires in COVID-19. Sequencing was performed with immunoSEQ multiplex PCR; in TCRdb, only in-frame clones are kept and a portion is missing. The table records about 37,000 clones, about 90% of them present only once. Material for sequencing was peripheral blood. The receptors come from a woman under 40 in a cohort sampled during active COVID-19.

The rearrangement joins TRBV7-3 to TRBJ2-1; 7 bases are shared with TRBD2. Unmatched junction bases numbered 4, after V lost 1 base and J lost 4 bases. The germline gives CDR1 SGHTA, CDR2 FQGTGA. The CDR3 is 15 amino acids. CDR3 region: CASSLSLAVYNEQFF. DNA of the CDR3: TGTGCCAGCAGCTTAAGTCTAGCGGTTTACAATGAGCAGTTCTTC. The full variable domain, in which reference TRBV7-3 and TRBJ2-1 provide the parts outside the CDR3, is GAGVSQTPSNKVTEKGKYVELRCDPISGHTALYWYRQSLGQGPEFLIYFQGTGAADDSGLPNDRFFAVRPEGSVSTLKIQRTERGDSAVYLCASSLSLAVYNEQFFGPGTRLTVL.

Here the CDR3 reads CASSQVGGQGARTGELFF. CDR3 nucleotides: TGCGCCAGCAGCCAAGTAGGGGGCCAGGGGGCGAGGACCGGGGAGCTGTTTTTT. The chain is built from TRBV4-1 and TRBJ2-2; 8 bases fit TRBD1. V shed 1 base, J shed 5 bases, and the junction held 12 bases outside the gene matches. CDR1 is MGHRA, CDR2 YSYEKL, per germline. The CDR3 covers 18 residues.

The CDR3 here is CASSNHRDTEAFF. In DNA, the CDR3 is TGTGCCAGCAGTAATCACAGGGACACTGAAGCTTTCTTT. V usage is TRBV7-9 and J usage is TRBJ1-1; D is possibly TRBD1 (6 bases). There are 13 residues in the CDR3. Per the germline V gene, CDR1 is SEHNR and CDR2 is FQNEAQ (reference sequence). Trimming shortened V by 6 bases and J by 3 bases, and 11 bases separated the two germline ends.

The genes are TRBV12-5 and TRBJ2-7; TRBD2 is a possible D gene (6 bases). The CDR3 contains 16 residues. The germline CDR1 and CDR2 sequences are LGHNT and FRNRAP. Deletions cut 2 bases from V and 1 base from J, with 15 bases between. CDR3 protein: CASGLSSGVGSYEQYF. The CDR3 nucleotides are TGTGCTAGTGGTTTGTCTTCGGGAGTAGGGTCCTACGAGCAGTACTTC.

This sequence joins TRBV28 and TRBJ2-2; D is undetermined. From germline, CDR1 is MDHEN and CDR2 SYDVKM. Deletions cut 1 base from V and 5 bases from J, with 14 bases between. This CDR3 is built from 16 residues. In DNA, the CDR3 is TGTGCCAGCAGTTTATACCTCGGAGTTTCGACCGGGGAGCTGTTTTTT. Its protein is CASSLYLGVSTGELFF.

The chain joins TRBV6-6 to TRBJ2-1; D perhaps matches TRBD2 (6 bases). Trimming cost V 6 bases and J 12 bases, with 21 bases left between them. Per germline, CDR1 MNHNY and CDR2 SVGAGI (reference sequence). The CDR3 consists of 14 residues. CDR3 DNA sequence: TGTGCCAGCAGCCCCCGGGACTGGAGCGGCGGGCAGTTCTTC. It codes for CASSPRDWSGGQFF.

CDR3 in amino acids: CASSPWTAQNTEAFF. The DNA of the CDR3 is TGTGCCAGCAGCCCTTGGACAGCTCAGAACACTGAAGCTTTCTTT. The chain couples TRBV14 to TRBJ1-1; a possible D gene is TRBD1 (6 bases). In germline, CDR1 is SGHDN, CDR2 FVKESK. V lost 4 bases, J lost 1 base, and 13 bases lay in between. This CDR3 is built from 15 residues. The whole variable domain, filled in from reference TRBV14 and TRBJ1-1, reads EAGVTQFPSHSVIEKGQTVTLRCDPISGHDNLYWYRRVMGKEIKFLLHFVKESKQDESGMPNNRFLAERTGGTYSTLKVQPAELEDSGVYFCASSPWTAQNTEAFFGQGTRLTVV.

The chain recombines TRBV30 with TRBJ2-5; 9 positions agree with TRBD1. V shed 3 bases, J shed 5 bases, and the junction held 4 bases outside the gene matches. The CDR3 has 13 amino acids. Germline CDR1 and CDR2: GTSNPN and SVGIG (reference sequence). In DNA form, the CDR3 reads TGTGCCTGGAGGGGACAGGGAGGGGAGACCCAGTACTTC. This translates into CAWRGQGGETQYF. The whole variable domain, remainder taken from reference TRBV30 and TRBJ2-5, is SQTIHQWPATLVQPVGSPLSLECTVEGTSNPNLYWYRQAAGRGLQLLFYSVGIGQISSEVPQNLSASRPQDRQFILSSKKLLLSDSGFYLCAWRGQGGETQYFGPGTRLLVL.

The V gene is TRBV7-9, the J gene TRBJ1-1; 9 nucleotides align to TRBD1. The V gene end was trimmed by 1 base and the J gene end by 6 bases; junction bases not matched to a gene: 6. CDR1 SEHNR and CDR2 FQNEAQ come from the germline V gene (reference sequence). The CDR3 is 15 residues long. CDR3 protein: CASSLGGQGRAEAFF. In DNA form, the CDR3 reads TGTGCCAGCAGCTTAGGGGGACAGGGTCGCGCTGAAGCTTTCTTT.

This chain uses TRBV19 with TRBJ1-1, with D possibly being TRBD1 (6 bases). Germline-derived CDR1 and CDR2 are LNHDA and SQIVND (reference sequence). This CDR3 is built from 12 residues. Trimming took off 6 bases at V and 8 bases at J, with 13 bases between the two ends. CDR3 amino acids: CASRGDTPEAFF. In DNA, the CDR3 is TGTGCCAGTAGAGGGGACACCCCAGAAGCTTTCTTT. Variable domain in full (rest from reference TRBV19 and TRBJ1-1): DGGITQSPKYLFRKEGQNVTLSCEQNLNHDAMYWYRQDPGQGLRLIYYSQIVNDFQKGDIAEGYSVSREKKESFPLTVTSAQKNPTAFYLCASRGDTPEAFFGQGTRLTVV.

This chain connects TRBV7-2 to TRBJ2-1; 7 nucleotides line up with TRBD2. Germline lookup yields CDR1 SGHTA and CDR2 FQGNSA. This CDR3 has 14 amino acids. J gave up 9 bases and V 10 bases, and 15 bases lay outside the gene matches. The CDR3 DNA reads as TGTGCCAACGAAGTCAGGGAGGGACGGGTTGAGCAGTTCTTC. Amino acid sequence: CANEVREGRVEQFF.

This chain links TRBV7-2 with TRBJ1-2; 7 bases are a match to TRBD1. CDR1 is SGHTA, CDR2 FQGNSA, per germline. Trimming at V came to 0 bases and at J to 6 bases, leaving 4 bases not matched to a gene. The CDR3 consists of 14 residues. CDR3 nucleotides: TGTGCCAGCAGCTTAGCAGGGGGCGCTAATGGCTACACCTTC. The encoded protein is CASSLAGGANGYTF.

The V and J genes are TRBV5-1 and TRBJ1-2; TRBD1 aligns across 9 bases. Germline CDR1 reads SGHRS; CDR2 reads YFSETQ. The CDR3 is made up of 15 amino acids. With V trimmed by 3 bases and J by 6 bases, 9 bases remained unmatched. The DNA of the CDR3 is TGCGCCAGCAGCTCAACAGGGGGCCCTCCTAATGGCTACACCTTC. It yields the protein CASSSTGGPPNGYTF.